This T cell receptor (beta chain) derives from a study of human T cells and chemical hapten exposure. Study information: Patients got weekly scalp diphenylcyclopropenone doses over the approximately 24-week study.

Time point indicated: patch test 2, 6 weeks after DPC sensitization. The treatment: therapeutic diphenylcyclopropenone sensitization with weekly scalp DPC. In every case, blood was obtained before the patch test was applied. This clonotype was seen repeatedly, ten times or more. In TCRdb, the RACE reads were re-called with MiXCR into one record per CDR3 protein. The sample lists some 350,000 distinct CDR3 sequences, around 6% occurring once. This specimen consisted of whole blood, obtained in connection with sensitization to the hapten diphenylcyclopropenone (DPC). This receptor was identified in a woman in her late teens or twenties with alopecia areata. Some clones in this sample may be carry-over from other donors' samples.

CDR3 DNA: TGCAGCGCCAAATCGGACAGGAAGGATGGCTACACCTTC. It codes for CSAKSDRKDGYTF. The V gene is TRBV29-1, the J gene TRBJ1-2; 7 bases are shared with TRBD1. V gave up 7 bases and J gave up 6 bases; unmatched junction bases: 11. Germline CDR1 is SQVTM and CDR2 is ANQGSEA. The CDR3 totals 13 residues.